A single sample gave rise to the 2 T cell receptor beta chains below, sequenced in a study of CD8 T cells in Susac syndrome. Random hexamers were used to reverse transcribe an amount of about 0.45 to 1 ug RNA. TCRdb processed the immunoSEQ multiplex PCR reads anew with MiXCR; each CDR3 protein has one entry. The sample yields about 180,000 distinct CDR3 sequences, approximately 94% seen once. The sequenced sample was CD4+ T cells from PBMCs. The receptors were sampled from a human donor with multiple sclerosis.

This sequence joins TRBV5-4 and TRBJ2-3; TRBD2 matches at 8 bases. V gave up 3 bases and J gave up 1 base; unmatched junction bases: 1. Germline CDR1 and CDR2: SGHNT and YYREEE (reference sequence). The CDR3 length is 14 residues. The CDR3 sequence: CASSSTSGTDTQYF. The CDR3 coding sequence is TGTGCCAGCAGCTCGACTAGCGGCACAGATACGCAGTATTTT.

CDR3: CASSWGQGRSTGELFF. The CDR3 nucleotides read TGTGCCAGCTCATGGGGGCAGGGTAGGAGCACCGGGGAGCTGTTTTTT. The chain carries TRBV5-4 and TRBJ2-2; maybe TRBD1 (6 bases). CDR3 size: 16 residues. V lost 7 bases and J 4 bases, leaving 20 bases between the germline ends. From germline, CDR1 is SGHNT and CDR2 YYREEE (reference sequence).